This TCR beta chain was identified during a study of shared clonotypes between healthy human individuals. Study-wide background: Each donor's CD8 memory used one plate, CD8 naive two, each CD4 subset three.

Study conclusions and caveats: For naive CD4 cells, 5% to 6.5% of clonotypes were shared across several donors.

As for this clone: As yet, its antigen is unknown.

This CDR3 is 15 amino acids long. CDR1 SQVTM and CDR2 ANQGSEA come from the germline V gene. Trimming cost V 6 bases and J 4 bases, with 21 bases left between them. Assay used: immunoSEQ multiplex PCR; TCRdb lists only in-frame clones, some missing. The table lists fewer than 3 million clones, just under 95% of them singletons. This chain links TRBV29-1 with TRBJ1-1; the D is unclear. The origin of this receptor is a man between 18 and 35 years old in good health. Some clones in this sample may be carry-over from other donors' samples. The source material was naive CD4+ T cells from PBMCs. Subset described: CD45RA+ positively selected. In DNA, the CDR3 is TGCAGCGTCGCGTTTAGACTCCTTCGGGGCACTGAAGCTTTCTTT. Protein product: CSVAFRLLRGTEAFF.